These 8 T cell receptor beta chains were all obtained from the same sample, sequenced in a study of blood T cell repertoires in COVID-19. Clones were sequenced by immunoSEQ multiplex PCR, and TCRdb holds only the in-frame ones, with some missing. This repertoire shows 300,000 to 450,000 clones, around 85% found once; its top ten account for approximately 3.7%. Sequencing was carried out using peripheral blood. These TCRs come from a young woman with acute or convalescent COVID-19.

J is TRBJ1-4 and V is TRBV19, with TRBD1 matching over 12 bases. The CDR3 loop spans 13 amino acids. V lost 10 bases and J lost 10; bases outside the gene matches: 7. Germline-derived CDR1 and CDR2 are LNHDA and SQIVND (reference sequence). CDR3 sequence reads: CAKTGTGGGKLFF. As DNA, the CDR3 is TGTGCCAAAACCGGGACAGGGGGCGGAAAACTGTTTTTT.

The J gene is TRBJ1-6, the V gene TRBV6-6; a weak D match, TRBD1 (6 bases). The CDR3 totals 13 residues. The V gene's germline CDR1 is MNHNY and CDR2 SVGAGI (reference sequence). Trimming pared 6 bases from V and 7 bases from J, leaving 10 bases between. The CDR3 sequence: CASSTGTNSPLHF. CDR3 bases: TGTGCCAGCAGCACCGGGACAAATTCACCCCTCCACTTT.

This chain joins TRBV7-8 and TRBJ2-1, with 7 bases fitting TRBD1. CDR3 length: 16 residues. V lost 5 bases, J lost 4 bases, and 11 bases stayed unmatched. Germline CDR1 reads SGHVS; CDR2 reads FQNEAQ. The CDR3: CASSVLVSGGYNEQFF. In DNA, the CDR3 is TGTGCCAGCAGCGTACTTGTCTCAGGGGGATACAATGAGCAGTTCTTC.

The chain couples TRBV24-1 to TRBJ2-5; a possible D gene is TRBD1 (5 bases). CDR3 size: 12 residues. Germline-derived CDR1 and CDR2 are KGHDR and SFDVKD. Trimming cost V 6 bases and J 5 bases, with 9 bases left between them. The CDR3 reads CATSSGIETQYF. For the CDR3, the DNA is TGTGCCACCAGTTCAGGGATCGAGACCCAGTACTTC.

CDR3 bases: TGCAGCGCCAAGACAGGGCCGTTCACTGAAGCTTTCTTT. Translation: CSAKTGPFTEAFF. V and J are TRBV29-1 and TRBJ1-1, with 7 nucleotides matching TRBD1. This CDR3 contains 13 residues. Germline V gene data show CDR1 as SQVTM and CDR2 as ANQGSEA. The junction had 9 bases not matched to a gene; V was cut back by 7 bases and J by 4 bases.

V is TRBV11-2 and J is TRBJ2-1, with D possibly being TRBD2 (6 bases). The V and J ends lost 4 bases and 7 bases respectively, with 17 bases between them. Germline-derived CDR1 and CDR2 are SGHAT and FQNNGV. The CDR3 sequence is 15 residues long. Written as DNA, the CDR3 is TGTGCCAGCAGCTCCTGGGGTAGCGGAGGGAATGAGCAGTTCTTC. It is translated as CASSSWGSGGNEQFF.

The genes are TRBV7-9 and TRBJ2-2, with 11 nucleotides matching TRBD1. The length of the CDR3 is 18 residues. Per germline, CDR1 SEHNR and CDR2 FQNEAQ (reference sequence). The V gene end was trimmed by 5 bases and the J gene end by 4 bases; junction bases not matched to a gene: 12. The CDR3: CASSPRTGGGSVTGELFF. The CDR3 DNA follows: TGTGCCAGCAGCCCGCGGACAGGGGGCGGCTCGGTCACCGGGGAGCTGTTTTTT.

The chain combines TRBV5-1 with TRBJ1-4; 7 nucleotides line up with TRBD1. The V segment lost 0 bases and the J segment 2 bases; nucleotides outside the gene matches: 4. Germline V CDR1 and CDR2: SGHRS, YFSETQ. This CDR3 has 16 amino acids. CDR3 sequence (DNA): TGCGCCAGCAGCTTGGGAGGGGGCCGTACTAATGAAAAACTGTTTTTT. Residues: CASSLGGGRTNEKLFF.